Presented here are 32 T cell receptor beta chains from one specimen sequenced in a study of control samples from healthy donors and cancer patients. The protocol was immunoSEQ multiplex PCR, while the TCRdb copy is restricted to in-frame clones and leaves out a portion. The top ten clones hold 5% to 6.5% of a sample with approximately 69,000 clones, about 92% of them seen once. Sequencing was performed on PBMCs. These receptors all come from a man between 60 and 70 years old with colorectal cancer.

Details on this clone: This likely comes from a read error, as the CDR3 has no conserved phenylalanine or tryptophan at its end. The DNA is omitted, as the CDR3 cannot be located on it reliably, and the CDR3 follows TCRdb's listing. The gene calls are TRBV7-2 and TRBJ1-4; the tabulated D call, TRBD1, remains unverified against the DNA. The CDR3 is 13 residues long, ends included. CDR1 is SGHTA, CDR2 FQGNSA, per germline. This CDR3 reads CASSLWDRVENFG.

The gene calls are TRBV7-9 and TRBJ1-4; the D is unclear. V lost 5 bases and J lost 8, with 12 bases in between. The CDR3 runs 13 residues. Germline CDR1 and CDR2: SEHNR and FQNEAQ (reference sequence). The CDR3 DNA sequence: TGTGCCAGCAGCCCCCGACCAATCGAAAAACTGTTTTTT. It yields the protein CASSPRPIEKLFF.

In DNA, the CDR3 is TGTGCCAGCAGTGAAAAAGAGACCCAGTACTTC. Its protein is CASSEKETQYF. V is TRBV2 and J is TRBJ2-5; D ambiguous. Trimming left V 2 bases short and J 3 bases short, with 1 base between. This CDR3 spans 11 amino acids. The V gene's germline CDR1 is SNHLY and CDR2 FYNNEI.

The chain recombines TRBV27 with TRBJ1-5; 10 positions match TRBD1. Germline V CDR1 and CDR2: MNHEY, SMNVEV (reference sequence). This CDR3 spans 17 amino acids. With 5 bases clipped from V and 4 bases from J, the junction kept 11 bases outside the gene matches. The CDR3 here is CASSPKDRGVTNQPQHF. The CDR3 DNA reads as TGTGCCAGCAGTCCGAAGGACAGGGGGGTAACTAATCAGCCCCAGCATTTT.

The genes are TRBV12-3 or TRBV12-4 and TRBJ1-1; no firm D call. CDR3 length: 13 amino acids. With 4 bases removed from V and 2 bases from J, the gap between germline ends came to 8 bases. The CDR3 loop reads CASSSYSNTEAFF. As DNA, the CDR3 is TGTGCCAGCAGTTCGTACTCCAACACTGAAGCTTTCTTT.

For the CDR3, the DNA is TGTGCCAGCAGCTTAGTAGGGGGAAAGGAGGTAAGGAGCACTGAAGCTTTCTTT. Its translation is CASSLVGGKEVRSTEAFF. The chain uses TRBV7-9 and TRBJ1-1; D perhaps matches TRBD1 (6 bases). Germline V gene data show CDR1 as SEHNR and CDR2 as FQNEAQ (reference sequence). The CDR3 consists of 18 residues. Trimming took off 1 base at V and 4 bases at J, with 22 bases between the two ends.

The CDR3 sequence: CASSQDASGGARDTQYF. The CDR3 region has the DNA TGTGCCAGCAGCCAAGATGCTAGCGGGGGGGCAAGAGATACGCAGTATTTT. The chain couples TRBV3-1 (or the pseudogene TRBV3-2) to TRBJ2-3; 12 bases map to TRBD2. This CDR3 has 17 amino acids. J lost 5 bases, V lost 0 bases, and 6 bases had no gene match. The germline CDR1 and CDR2 sequences are LGHDT and YNNKEL (reference sequence).

The DNA of the CDR3 is TGTGCCACCAGTGATTGGGGGTCTCTTGAGCAGTTCTTC. Amino acid sequence: CATSDWGSLEQFF. The chain links TRBV24-1 to TRBJ2-1; D might be TRBD1 or TRBD2, each matching 5 bases. Trimming cost V 2 bases and J 9 bases, with 10 bases left between them. The V gene's germline CDR1 is KGHDR and CDR2 SFDVKD. The CDR3 has 13 amino acids.

The chain joins TRBV28 to TRBJ1-4; D is unresolved. The V gene lost 5 bases and the J gene lost 0 bases, with 7 bases spanning the gap. CDR1 and CDR2 from the germline V gene are MDHEN and SYDVKM. The CDR3 runs to 14 residues. The CDR3 DNA sequence: TGTGCCAGCAGTGTCGGGACAACTAATGAAAAACTGTTTTTT. This encodes CASSVGTTNEKLFF.

V usage is TRBV6-4 and J usage is TRBJ2-7; D perhaps matches TRBD1 (6 bases). Germline values: CDR1 MRHNA, CDR2 SNTAGT. The CDR3 length is 12 residues. V was pared by 5 bases and J by 6 bases, with 11 bases between. CDR3 protein: CASSQQGSEQYF. As DNA, the CDR3 is TGTGCCAGCAGTCAACAGGGATCCGAGCAGTACTTC.

The gene calls are TRBV7-3 and TRBJ2-1; 10 bases are shared with TRBD1. Per the germline V gene, CDR1 is SGHTA and CDR2 is FQGTGA. The trim removed 6 bases at V and 6 bases at J, leaving 5 bases unmatched. The CDR3 totals 14 residues. CDR3 in amino acids: CASSRDRGGNEQFF. The CDR3 coding sequence is TGTGCCAGCAGTAGGGACAGGGGTGGCAATGAGCAGTTCTTC.

This chain joins TRBV5-1 and TRBJ2-2, with a tentative D call TRBD1 (8 bases). Trimming stripped 4 bases from V and 6 bases from J, with 16 bases between. The CDR3 has 15 amino acids. The V gene's germline CDR1 is SGHRS and CDR2 YFSETQ. CDR3 region: CASSAGQGGSGELFF. The CDR3 DNA reads TGCGCCAGCAGCGCAGGACAGGGAGGGTCCGGGGAGCTGTTTTTT.

The V gene is TRBV5-1, the J gene TRBJ2-3; 7 bases map to TRBD1. Germline CDR1 reads SGHRS; CDR2 reads YFSETQ. V was clipped by 5 bases and J by 2 bases; unmatched bases: 5. The CDR3 contains 14 residues. CDR3 in DNA: TGCGCCAGCAGACCGACAGGGATCACAGATACGCAGTATTTT. As protein: CASRPTGITDTQYF.

The J gene is TRBJ2-1, the V gene TRBV7-9; TRBD2 aligns across 7 bases. Looked up from germline, CDR1 is SEHNR and CDR2 is FQNEAQ (reference sequence). The CDR3 runs to 16 residues. V was clipped by 6 bases and J by 3 bases; unmatched bases: 11. CDR3 amino acids: CASSSAGTTSYNEQFF. In DNA, the CDR3 is TGTGCCAGCAGTTCCGCCGGGACTACTAGCTACAATGAGCAGTTCTTC.

This clone was detected once. The chain is built from TRBV9 and TRBJ2-7, with 10 nucleotides matching TRBD2. With V trimmed by 1 base and J by 1 base, 5 bases remained unmatched. From germline, CDR1 is SGDLS and CDR2 YYNGEE. The CDR3 is made up of 16 amino acids. CDR3 in amino acids: CASSVSGSGGSYEQYF. The CDR3 DNA reads TGTGCCAGCAGCGTAAGCGGTAGCGGGGGGTCCTACGAGCAGTACTTC.

This sequence joins TRBV19 and TRBJ1-1; a possible D gene is TRBD1 (5 bases). The ends were cut back, 6 bases at V and 4 bases at J, with 9 bases in the middle. The CDR3 consists of 12 residues. Germline CDR1 and CDR2: LNHDA and SQIVND (reference sequence). DNA for the CDR3: TGTGCCAGTAGGCCGGGGGGCACTGAAGCTTTCTTT. Protein: CASRPGGTEAFF.

The chain has TRBV5-1 and TRBJ1-6; maybe TRBD1 (5 bases). Germline CDR1 SGHRS, CDR2 YFSETQ. The V gene lost 5 bases and the J gene lost 3 bases, with 12 bases spanning the gap. The CDR3 has 15 residues. Here the CDR3 reads CASSLDTYYNSPLHF. CDR3 nucleotide sequence: TGCGCCAGCAGTCTGGACACCTACTATAATTCACCCCTCCACTTT.

This clone was observed once. CDR3 bases: TGTGCCACCTTAAGAGACATGAACACTGAAGCTTTCTTT. It encodes CATLRDMNTEAFF. The rearrangement joins TRBV19 to TRBJ1-1; D gene unclear. The CDR3 loop spans 13 amino acids. Per germline, CDR1 LNHDA and CDR2 SQIVND (reference sequence). Trimming took off 10 bases at V and 0 bases at J, with 12 bases between the two ends.

As DNA, the CDR3 is TGTGCCAGCAGTTCAAGCGCCTACGAGCAGTACTTC. Protein: CASSSSAYEQYF. The V and J genes are TRBV27 and TRBJ2-7, with D unresolved. The length of the CDR3 is 12 residues. V was shortened by 4 bases and J by 2 bases, with 6 bases between the two germline ends. Germline CDR1 and CDR2: MNHEY and SMNVEV (reference sequence).

DNA for the CDR3: TGTGCCAGCAGCTTGTACGGGGGCCCCATAATGAACACTGAAGCTTTCTTT. It translates to CASSLYGGPIMNTEAFF. The rearrangement links TRBV5-5 to TRBJ1-1; possible D gene TRBD1, 6 bases. Germline loops: CDR1 SGHKS, CDR2 YYEKEE (reference sequence). V was pared by 1 base and J by 0 bases, with 16 bases between. The CDR3 has 17 amino acids. The full variable domain, rest sourced from reference TRBV5-5 and TRBJ1-1, is DAGVTQSPTHLIKTRGQQVTLRCSPISGHKSVSWYQQVLGQGPQFIFQYYEKEERGRGNFPDRFSARQFPNYSSELNVNALLLGDSALYLCASSLYGGPIMNTEAFFGQGTRLTVV.

V and J are TRBV28 and TRBJ2-7; TRBD2 is a possible D gene (7 bases). The CDR3 is 15 residues long. Between the trimmed V and J ends, which lost 7 bases and 2 bases, there was a span of 18 bases. CDR1 and CDR2 (germline): MDHEN, SYDVKM. CDR3 nucleotides: TGTGCCAGCATCACCGCGGGGGCACCTCCCTACGAGCAGTACTTC. Amino acids: CASITAGAPPYEQYF.

The chain joins TRBV7-6 to TRBJ2-2; D is unclear. The CDR3 has 13 residues. Trimming shortened V by 2 bases and J by 5 bases, and 6 bases separated the two germline ends. Germline V gives CDR1 SGHVS, CDR2 FNYEAQ. CDR3 sequence reads: CASSLMGTGELFF. DNA of the CDR3: TGTGCCAGCAGCTTAATGGGGACCGGGGAGCTGTTTTTT.

The chain combines TRBV19 with TRBJ1-1; no clear D. The CDR3 extends over 12 amino acids. Germline V gene sequence: CDR1 LNHDA, CDR2 SQIVND (reference sequence). V was cut by 4 bases and J by 1 base, with 4 bases left in between. CDR3 sequence (DNA): TGTGCCAGTAGTAGGCGGAACACTGAAGCTTTCTTT. This encodes CASSRRNTEAFF.

In its sample, this clone was seen once. V usage is TRBV27 and J usage is TRBJ2-2; 11 nucleotides line up with TRBD2. V dropped 5 bases and J dropped 4; count of bases not matched to a gene: 12. Germline CDR1 reads MNHEY; CDR2 reads SMNVEV (reference sequence). This CDR3 region has 18 residues. This CDR3 is CASSPRGLAGGSTGELFF. CDR3 sequence (DNA): TGTGCCAGCAGTCCCCGGGGGCTAGCGGGGGGTTCCACCGGGGAGCTGTTTTTT.

The J gene is TRBJ1-2, the V gene TRBV10-3, with TRBD1 matching over 10 bases. This CDR3 has 14 amino acids. Trimming took 2 bases from V and 6 from J; bases not matched to a gene: 3. Germline loops: CDR1 ENHRY, CDR2 SYGVKD. The CDR3 nucleotides read TGTGCCATCAGTGAGCCGACAGGGGGCCATGGCTACACCTTC. Its translation is CAISEPTGGHGYTF.

This clone came up a few times. Mismatch with germline at one junction end may stem from a read error. The chain links TRBV2 to TRBJ1-5; D unclear. The CDR3 contains 12 residues. Germline values: CDR1 SNHLY, CDR2 FYNNEI. The CDR3 sequence: CASSEDGQPQHF. The CDR3 region has the DNA TGTGCCAGCAGCGAAGACGGTCAGCCCCAGCATTTT.

This clone was counted a single time. V usage is TRBV7-2 and J usage is TRBJ2-5; 14 nucleotides line up with TRBD2. The CDR3 is made up of 17 amino acids. Looked up from germline, CDR1 is SGHTA and CDR2 is FQGNSA. Unmatched junction bases numbered 10, after V lost 5 bases and J lost 5 bases. The CDR3: CASSPGTSGGTRETQYF. The CDR3 DNA is TGTGCCAGCAGCCCCGGGACTAGCGGGGGAACTAGGGAGACCCAGTACTTC.

The chain couples TRBV2 to TRBJ2-7; possible D gene TRBD2, 5 bases. The CDR3 loop spans 14 amino acids. Trimming removed 7 bases at V and 3 bases at J, with 16 bases between. Germline loops: CDR1 SNHLY, CDR2 FYNNEI. The CDR3 bases are TGTGCCAGCACTGCTAACGGGGTAAACTACGAGCAGTACTTC. Translation gives CASTANGVNYEQYF. Filled out from reference TRBV2 and TRBJ2-7, the complete variable domain reads EPEVTQTPSHQVTQMGQEVILRCVPISNHLYFYWYRQILGQKVEFLVSFYNNEISEKSEIFDDQFSVERPDGSNFTLKIRSTKLEDSAMYFCASTANGVNYEQYFGPGTRLTVT.

This clone occurred a few times. The V call is TRBV10-3, the J call TRBJ1-3; D gene ambiguous. Germline V gene sequence: CDR1 ENHRY, CDR2 SYGVKD. The CDR3 contains 12 residues. Trimming pared 8 bases from V and 2 bases from J, leaving 7 bases between. The CDR3 sequence is CAIQDPGNTIYF. The CDR3 DNA follows: TGTGCCATCCAGGACCCTGGAAACACCATATATTTT.

V usage is TRBV27 and J usage is TRBJ2-4, with no clear D. The CDR3 totals 13 residues. Germline CDR1 and CDR2: MNHEY and SMNVEV (reference sequence). V lost 6 bases, J lost 1 base, and 7 bases lay in between. Here the CDR3 DNA reads TGTGCCAGCAGCCCCACCGCCAAAAACATTCAGTACTTC. It is translated as CASSPTAKNIQYF.

V gene TRBV5-1 combines with J gene TRBJ2-1; D is uncertain. The germline V gene encodes CDR1 SGHRS and CDR2 YFSETQ. This CDR3 is 14 amino acids long. The V end lost 0 bases, the J end lost 9 bases, and 13 bases lay between the germline ends. In nucleotides, the CDR3 is TGCGCCAGCAGCTTGGCACAGCGTCGCGGTGAGCAGTTCTTC. Its translation: CASSLAQRRGEQFF.

The chain links TRBV30 to TRBJ1-6, with no clear D. Germline CDR1 and CDR2: GTSNPN and SVGIG (reference sequence). The CDR3 is 13 amino acids. Trimming pared 0 bases from V and 4 bases from J, leaving 4 bases between. The CDR3 region is CAWSVQYNSPLHF. The CDR3 DNA reads as TGTGCCTGGAGTGTACAATATAATTCACCCCTCCACTTT.